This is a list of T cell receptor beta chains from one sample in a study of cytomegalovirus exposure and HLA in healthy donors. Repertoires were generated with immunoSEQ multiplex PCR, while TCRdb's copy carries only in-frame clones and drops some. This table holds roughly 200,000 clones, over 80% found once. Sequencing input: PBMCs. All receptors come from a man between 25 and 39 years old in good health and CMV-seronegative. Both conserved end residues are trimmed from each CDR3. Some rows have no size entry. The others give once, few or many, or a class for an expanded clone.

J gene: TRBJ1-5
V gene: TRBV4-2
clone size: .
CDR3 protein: ASSPTSDRGNGNQPQH

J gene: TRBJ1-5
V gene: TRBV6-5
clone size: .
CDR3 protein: ASSSQGDSNQPQH

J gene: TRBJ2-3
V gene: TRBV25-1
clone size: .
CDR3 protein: ASSNPLADSTDTQY

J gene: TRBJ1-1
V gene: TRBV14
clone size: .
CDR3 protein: ASSLRTGGITEAF

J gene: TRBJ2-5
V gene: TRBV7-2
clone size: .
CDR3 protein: ASSSFPSGRASPQY

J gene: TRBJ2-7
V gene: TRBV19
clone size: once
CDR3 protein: ASSPAGGSYEQY

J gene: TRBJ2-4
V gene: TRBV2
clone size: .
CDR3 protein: ASSEGPADSVQY

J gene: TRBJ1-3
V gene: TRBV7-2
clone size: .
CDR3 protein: ASSLTLGNTIY

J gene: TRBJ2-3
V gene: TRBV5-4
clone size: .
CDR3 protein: ASRRTSGGIDTQY

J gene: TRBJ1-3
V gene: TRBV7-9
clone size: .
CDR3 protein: ASSLSTSGNTIY

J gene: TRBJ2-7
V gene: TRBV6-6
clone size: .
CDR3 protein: ASTNRDRGWEQY

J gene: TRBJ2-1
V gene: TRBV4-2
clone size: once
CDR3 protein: ASSRPGLAGNEQF

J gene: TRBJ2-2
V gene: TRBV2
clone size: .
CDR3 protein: ASTTDTNTGELF

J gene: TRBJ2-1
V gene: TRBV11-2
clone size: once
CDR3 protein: ASSLRGLAGGNEQF

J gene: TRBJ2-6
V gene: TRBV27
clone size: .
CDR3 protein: ASRLQSSGANVLT

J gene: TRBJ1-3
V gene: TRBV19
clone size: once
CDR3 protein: ASSSYGTGVGNTIY

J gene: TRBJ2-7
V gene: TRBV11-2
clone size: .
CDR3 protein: ASSVPAGPDEQY

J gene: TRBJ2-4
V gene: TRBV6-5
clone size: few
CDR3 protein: ASSYPGSPGNIQY

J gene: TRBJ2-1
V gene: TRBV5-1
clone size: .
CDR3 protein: ASSLQMANEQF

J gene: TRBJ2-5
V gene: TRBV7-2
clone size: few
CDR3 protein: ASSPDRAETQY

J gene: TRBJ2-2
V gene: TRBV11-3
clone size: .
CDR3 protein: ASSRTADTGELF

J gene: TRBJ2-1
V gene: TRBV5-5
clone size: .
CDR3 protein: ASSGDWQSYNEQF

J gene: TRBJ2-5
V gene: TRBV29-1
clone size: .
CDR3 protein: SVEAGVETQY

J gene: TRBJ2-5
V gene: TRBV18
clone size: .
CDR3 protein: ASQSLAGQETQY

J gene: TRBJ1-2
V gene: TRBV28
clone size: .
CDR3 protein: ASSFEGAGGKYNGYT

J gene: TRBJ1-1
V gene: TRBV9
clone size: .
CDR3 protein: ASSVHRQGPNTEAF

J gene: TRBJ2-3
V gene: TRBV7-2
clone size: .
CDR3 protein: ASSQRRVRGRATDTQY